Listed below are T cell receptor beta chains from one sample, sequenced in a study of beta chain features in type 1 diabetes. Only in-frame clones appear in the TCRdb table, and some are missing; sequencing was by immunoSEQ multiplex PCR. The table shows more than 350,000 clones, with over 9.5% occurring only once. The source material was naive CD4+ T cells from blood. The receptors derive from a woman aged 18-30 years in good health. The CDR3 runs from the conserved cysteine through the conserved F or W. A D gene is named only where the DNA matches it firmly. Clone sizes are given selectively: once, few, many, or a class where the clone is expanded.

>few|TRBD1|TRBV28|TRBJ2-6
TGTGCCAGCAGTGACAGGGGAGTTCCTGGGGCCAACGTCCTGACTTTC
CASSDRGVPGANVLTF
>NA|NA|TRBV7-3|TRBJ2-1
TGTGCCAGCAGCTTTTGGGGTAATGAGCAGTTCTTC
CASSFWGNEQFF
>NA|NA|TRBV4-3|TRBJ2-5
TGCGCCAGCAGCCAAGTGGGAGACAGGCTGGAGACCCAGTACTTC
CASSQVGDRLETQYF
>NA|TRBD1|TRBV7-2|TRBJ2-2
TGTGCCAGCAGCTACTTAGACAGGGACGTCGGGGAGCTGTTTTTT
CASSYLDRDVGELFF
>NA|NA|TRBV5-1|TRBJ2-1
TGCGCCAGCAGCCCCGGACAGTACAATGAGCAGTTCTTC
CASSPGQYNEQFF
>NA|NA|TRBV15|TRBJ1-4
TGTGCCACCAGCAGAGGTTGGGGGCAGAGTGAAAAACTGTTTTTT
CATSRGWGQSEKLFF
>few|NA|TRBV4-2|TRBJ2-5
TGTGCCAGCAGCCAAGATCACGGCAGGGTGGAGACCCAGTACTTC
CASSQDHGRVETQYF
>NA|TRBD2|TRBV28|TRBJ2-5
TGTGCCAGCAGAGTTAGCGGGACCCAAGAGACCCAGTACTTC
CASRVSGTQETQYF
>few|NA|TRBV7-3|TRBJ2-3
TGTGCCAGCAGCTTACTTGCGATGGGCACAGATACGCAGTATTTT
CASSLLAMGTDTQYF
>NA|NA|TRBV2|TRBJ2-3
TGTGCCAGCAGTGAAGTGCTAAGCACAGATACGCAGTATTTT
CASSEVLSTDTQYF
>few|NA|TRBV7-2|TRBJ1-1
TGTGCCAGCAGCTTATACACTGAAGCTTTCTTT
CASSLYTEAFF
>few|TRBD2|TRBV7-9|TRBJ2-7
TGTGCCAGCAGCCGGGGGGGCACATCCTCCTACGAGCAGTACTTC
CASSRGGTSSYEQYF
>NA|NA|TRBV7-2|TRBJ1-2
TGTGCCAGCAGCTTAGCGGGAACGAGCGGCTACACCTTC
CASSLAGTSGYTF
>NA|TRBD2|TRBV23-1|TRBJ2-7
TGCGCCAGCAGTCAACCCTCCGATCGGCGGGAGATCTCCTACGAGCAGTACTTC
CASSQPSDRREISYEQYF
>few|TRBD2|TRBV5-1|TRBJ2-1
TGCGCCAGCCGTACAAGCCGCGGGAGGGAACAAAATGAGCAGTTCTTC
CASRTSRGREQNEQFF
>NA|NA|TRBV19|TRBJ2-4
TGTGCCAGTAGTATAGTCTCGACCCTAGCCAAAAACATTCAGTACTTC
CASSIVSTLAKNIQYF
>few|NA|TRBV5-1|TRBJ1-2
TGCGCCAGCAGCGTAGAGGGGCAAGGTGGCTACACCTTC
CASSVEGQGGYTF
>NA|NA|TRBV27|TRBJ1-5
TGTGCCAGCGGGTGGGCGAGCAATCAGCCCCAGCATTTT
CASGWASNQPQHF
>NA|NA|TRBV5-1|TRBJ2-3
TGCGCCAGCATGATCGGACAGAGCACAGATACGCAGTATTTT
CASMIGQSTDTQYF
>NA|NA|TRBV6-5|TRBJ2-3
TGTGCCAGCAGTCGGGACATAAGCACAGATACGCAGTATTTT
CASSRDISTDTQYF
>NA|TRBD2|TRBV29-1|TRBJ2-1
TGCAGCGTTGAAGATTCCCCGACTAGCGGAACGGGGGTTGGGCAGTTCTTC
CSVEDSPTSGTGVGQFF
>NA|TRBD1|TRBV7-9|TRBJ2-7
TGTGCCATACCGGGACAGGGTTTGTACGAGCAGTACTTC
CAIPGQGLYEQYF
>few|NA|TRBV5-1|TRBJ2-5
TGCGCCAGCAGCTTCAAGGGAATGGAGACCCAGTACTTC
CASSFKGMETQYF
>NA|NA|TRBV30|TRBJ1-2
TGTGCCTGGAGTAGTAACTATGGCTACACCTTC
CAWSSNYGYTF
>few|NA|TRBV19|TRBJ1-2
TGTGCCACCAACTATAAGGGGACGGTGTTCGGTGGCTACACCTTC
CATNYKGTVFGGYTF
>few|NA|TRBV20-1|TRBJ2-1
TGCAGTGGCGGCCCGAGGTATGAGCAGTTCTTC
CSGGPRYEQFF
>few|TRBD2|TRBV7-9|TRBJ2-1
TGTGCCATCGGGAGGGCGGACCGTAATGAGCAGTTCTTC
CAIGRADRNEQFF